The entry that follows covers one T cell receptor (beta chain) sequence. Antigen: not known. Primers for the PCR totalled 60 Vbeta and 13 Jbeta. Per the authors' pipeline: A follow-up analysis tallied 70 million to 80 million unique TCR beta chains, about 10 million shared. Assay used: immunoSEQ multiplex PCR; TCRdb lists only in-frame clones, some missing. The DNA gave D and trimming, while V, J and clone size come from that table. The sample shows roughly 150,000 clones, about 80% of them seen only once. The source of the sample is a study of cytomegalovirus exposure and HLA in healthy donors. Whole-study results and caveats: Rarity characterized most TCR sequences, yet some public TCRs appeared in many donors.

This CDR3 has 17 residues. In germline, CDR1 is SGDLS, CDR2 YYNGEE. Trimming removed 4 bases at V and 4 bases at J, with 21 bases between. The sequenced material came from PBMCs. This chain links TRBV9 with TRBJ1-3, with a tentative D call TRBD1 (6 bases). The TCR originated in a middle-aged woman in good health and CMV-seronegative. The CDR3 loop reads CASSPSPQGKGGNTIYF. The DNA of the CDR3 is TGTGCCAGCAGCCCTTCACCACAGGGTAAAGGAGGAAACACCATATATTTT. The whole variable domain, remainder taken from reference TRBV9 and TRBJ1-3, is DSGVTQTPKHLITATGQRVTLRCSPRSGDLSVYWYQQSLDQGLQFLIQYYNGEERAKGNILERFSAQQFPDLHSELNLSSLELGDSALYFCASSPSPQGKGGNTIYFGEGSWLTVV.